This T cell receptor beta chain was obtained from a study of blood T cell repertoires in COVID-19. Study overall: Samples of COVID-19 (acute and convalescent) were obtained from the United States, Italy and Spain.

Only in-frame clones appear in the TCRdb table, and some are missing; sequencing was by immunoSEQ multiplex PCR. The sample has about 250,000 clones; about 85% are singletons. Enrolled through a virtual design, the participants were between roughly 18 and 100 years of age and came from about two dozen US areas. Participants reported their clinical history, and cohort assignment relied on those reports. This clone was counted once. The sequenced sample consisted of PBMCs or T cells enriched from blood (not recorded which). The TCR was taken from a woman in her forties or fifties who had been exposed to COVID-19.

The CDR3 DNA is TGTGCCAGCAGCCCCCGACAGGGCCAAACTGAAGCTTTCTTT. Protein: CASSPRQGQTEAFF. The chain couples TRBV9 to TRBJ1-1, with 7 bases matching TRBD1. V lost 4 bases to trimming and J lost 5 bases; unmatched junction nucleotides: 8. CDR1 and CDR2 (germline): SGDLS, YYNGEE. This CDR3 spans 14 amino acids.